These 5 T cell receptor beta chains came from one sample sequenced in a study of blood T cells in healthy people across ages. The authors ran a second PCR of about 7 to 11 cycles using a sample-barcoded 5' primer and a J-beta primer mix. TCRdb called the 5' RACE reads again in MiXCR, with one record for every CDR3 protein. The sample contains about 1.5 million distinct CDR3 sequences, roughly 40% of which appear only once. The specimen was blood. The receptors were gathered from a woman aged 18-29 years in good health.

This clonotype was recorded at least ten times. The chain uses TRBV10-3 and TRBJ2-5; a weak D match, TRBD2 (5 bases). Trimming pared 10 bases from V and 5 bases from J, leaving 11 bases between. Germline lookup yields CDR1 ENHRY and CDR2 SYGVKD. CDR3 length: 11 residues. Here the CDR3 DNA reads TGTGCCACCACCGAGGGTGAGACCCAGTACTTC. Encoded protein: CATTEGETQYF.

The chain joins TRBV7-9 to TRBJ2-1, with 10 positions matching TRBD2. The CDR3 is made up of 14 amino acids. Losses at the gene ends were 7 bases for V and 5 bases for J; bases not matched to a gene: 5. In germline, CDR1 is SEHNR, CDR2 FQNEAQ (reference sequence). CDR3 region: CASTFSGRNNEQFF. The CDR3 region has the DNA TGTGCCAGCACCTTTAGCGGGAGGAACAATGAGCAGTTCTTC.

CDR3 nucleotides: TGTGCCAGCGCCGCAGGGGTAGGGGAGACCCAGTACTTC. Its protein is CASAAGVGETQYF. The chain is built from TRBV28 and TRBJ2-7; D may be TRBD1 (6 bases). The J call may be faulty, since TRBJ2-5 better matches the DNA end. The V gene's germline CDR1 is MDHEN and CDR2 SYDVKM. CDR3 length equals 13 residues.

V is TRBV27 and J is TRBJ2-7; D is undetermined. CDR1 and CDR2 from the germline V gene are MNHEY and SMNVEV (reference sequence). The ends were cut back, 5 bases at V and 3 bases at J, with 14 bases in the middle. CDR3 length equals 14 residues. CDR3 sequence (DNA): TGTGCCAGCAGTGTAGACTCGTCTTACTACGAGCAGTACTTC. Translated: CASSVDSSYYEQYF.

The J gene is TRBJ1-2, the V gene TRBV6-6, with 8 nucleotides matching TRBD1. With 0 bases clipped from V and 6 bases from J, the junction kept 9 bases outside the gene matches. This CDR3 is built from 16 residues. Germline-derived CDR1 and CDR2 are MNHNY and SVGAGI (reference sequence). CDR3 protein: CASSYSMAGGADGYTF. The CDR3 DNA follows: TGTGCCAGCAGTTACTCGATGGCAGGGGGCGCAGATGGCTACACCTTC.